What follows are 10 T cell receptor beta chains derived from one specimen sequenced in a study of blood T cells in healthy people across ages. A second PCR, run for roughly 7 to 11 cycles, used a sample-barcoded 5' primer plus a J-beta primer mix. One entry per CDR3 protein, called by TCRdb with MiXCR from the 5' RACE reads. The table shows 1,300,000 or so distinct CDR3 sequences, with approximately 59% occurring only once. Material for sequencing was blood. The receptors were sampled from a young man in good health.

CDR3 nucleotide sequence: TGCAGTGCTAGAGATTTCGGGACAAGCGAGCAGTACTTC. Its translation: CSARDFGTSEQYF. This sequence joins TRBV20-1 and TRBJ2-5, with a tentative D call TRBD1 (6 bases). The DNA end favors TRBJ2-7, so the J call may be wrong. This CDR3 has 13 amino acids. CDR1 is DFQATT and CDR2 is SNEGSKA in the germline V gene (reference sequence).

V and J are TRBV29-1 and TRBJ2-7; D may match TRBD1 or TRBD2 (6 bases each). This CDR3 is built from 15 residues. Germline CDR1 SQVTM, CDR2 ANQGSEA. The ends were cut back, 4 bases at V and 0 bases at J, with 16 bases in the middle. The CDR3 here is CSVGGGTWSSYEQYF. In DNA, the CDR3 is TGCAGCGTTGGTGGCGGGACATGGAGCTCCTACGAGCAGTACTTC.

This chain uses TRBV11-2 with TRBJ2-1; D call uncertain. The V gene lost 1 base and the J gene lost 3 bases, with 7 bases spanning the gap. Germline V gives CDR1 SGHAT, CDR2 FQNNGV. The CDR3 is 14 residues long. Here the CDR3 DNA reads TGTGCCAGCAGCTTAGTGGGCAACTACAATGAGCAGTTCTTC. This codes for CASSLVGNYNEQFF.

The V call is TRBV12-3 or TRBV12-4, the J call TRBJ2-7; 7 bases map to TRBD1. Trimming removed 6 bases from V and 2 bases from J; junction bases left unmatched: 7. The CDR3 length is 14 residues. This chain's CDR3 is CASSPGQYPYEQYF. CDR3 in DNA: TGTGCCAGCAGCCCGGGACAGTATCCCTACGAGCAGTACTTC.

This clonotype turned up a few times. This chain connects TRBV6-5 to TRBJ2-7, with D hard to call. Trimming shortened V by 6 bases and J by 5 bases, and 14 bases separated the two germline ends. Looked up from germline, CDR1 is MNHEY and CDR2 is SVGAGI. The CDR3 totals 13 residues. The CDR3, as DNA: TGTGCCAGCAGCCCGCTCTCGAGCCACGAGCAGTACTTC. It yields the protein CASSPLSSHEQYF.

The CDR3 DNA reads TGCGCCAGCAGCCAAGATATAGGGGCGGGCGAGCAGTTCTTC. Translated, it gives CASSQDIGAGEQFF. The rearrangement uses TRBV4-3 and TRBJ2-1; D could derive from TRBD1 or TRBD2 (5 bases each). With 0 bases removed from V and 10 bases from J, the gap between germline ends came to 13 bases. This CDR3 has 14 amino acids. Germline CDR1 reads LGHNA; CDR2 reads YSLEER.

The V and J genes are TRBV6-5 and TRBJ2-7; 10 bases line up with TRBD2. V was clipped by 4 bases and J by 4 bases; unmatched bases: 7. This CDR3 region has 15 residues. The germline V gene encodes CDR1 MNHEY and CDR2 SVGAGI. Here the CDR3 reads CASSWAGTSAYEQYF. CDR3 bases: TGTGCCAGCAGTTGGGCAGGGACTAGCGCGTACGAGCAGTACTTC.

The chain employs TRBV20-1 and TRBJ1-2; TRBD1 is a possible D gene (5 bases). From germline, CDR1 is DFQATT and CDR2 SNEGSKA (reference sequence). Between the trimmed V and J ends, which lost 1 base and 8 bases, there was a span of 20 bases. The CDR3 is 15 amino acids. The CDR3 reads CSARASGKRDWGYTF. CDR3 bases: TGCAGTGCTAGAGCCTCTGGCAAACGGGACTGGGGCTACACCTTC.

V is TRBV29-1 and J is TRBJ2-2; 8 bases line up with TRBD2. The ends lost 7 bases at V and 7 bases at J; junction bases unmatched: 8. The CDR3 has 13 residues. Germline assignment: CDR1 SQVTM and CDR2 ANQGSEA. The DNA for the CDR3 is TGCAGCGCCCCGGGGACTAGAGGCGGGGAGCTGTTTTTT. Amino acid sequence: CSAPGTRGGELFF.

This chain links TRBV7-9 with TRBJ2-1; 8 nucleotides align to TRBD2. The CDR3 is 13 amino acids. Per germline, CDR1 SEHNR and CDR2 FQNEAQ (reference sequence). V was pared by 6 bases and J by 6 bases, with 4 bases of the junction left unmatched. The CDR3 coding sequence is TGTGCCAGCAGGGACGGGACTAGCAATGAGCAGTTCTTC. Translated, it gives CASRDGTSNEQFF.